This T cell receptor beta chain emerged from a study of identical twins. Study outcomes and limitations: Instead of following the same donors, the conclusions were based on cross-sectional statistical analysis.

TCRdb re-called the 5' RACE reads with MiXCR, one entry per CDR3 protein. The data contain about 100,000 distinct CDR3 sequences, about 6% of them singletons. V lost 0 bases and J lost 0, with 7 bases in between. Germline CDR1 and CDR2: SGDLS and YYNGEE. The CDR3 covers 14 residues. This clonotype was detected many times. Antigen specificity is unknown. This chain connects TRBV9 to TRBJ2-7; D is perhaps TRBD2 (6 bases). Sequenced sample: memory T cells sorted from blood. This receptor was taken from a woman aged 50 to 60 in good health. This CDR3 reads CASSVGSGSYEQYF. CDR3 DNA: TGTGCCAGCAGCGTAGGTAGCGGCTCCTACGAGCAGTACTTC.